This TCR beta chain was captured by sequencing in a study of blood T cells in healthy people across ages. This CDR3 region has 11 residues. The V and J ends lost 4 bases and 12 bases, in that order; junction bases with no gene match: 6. Germline V lookup: CDR1 SGHVS, CDR2 FNYEAQ. A J-beta primer mix and a sample-barcoded 5' primer were used in a second PCR of roughly 6 to 11 cycles. TCRdb itself ran the 5' RACE reads through MiXCR, one entry per CDR3 protein. The repertoire holds roughly 1,000,000 distinct CDR3 sequences, with 20% to 25% as singletons. The same sample was also used in a study of T cells of mothers and their children.

This sequence joins TRBV7-6 and TRBJ2-7, with TRBD1 matching over 7 bases. The sample taken for sequencing was blood. This TCR was recovered from a girl aged 2-10 years in good health. CDR3 in DNA: TGTGCCAGCAGCTCGAGGGGACAGTTGTACTTC. It encodes CASSSRGQLYF.